This TCR beta chain is from a study of blood T cells in healthy people across ages. Together with a sample-barcoded 5' primer, a J-beta primer mix was included in a second PCR lasting roughly 6 to 12 cycles. TCRdb ran MiXCR on the 5' RACE reads and lists one entry per CDR3 protein. The data contain hundreds of thousands of distinct CDR3 sequences, 45% to 50% of them singletons. CDR3 length: 13 residues. Trimming removed 1 base at V and 4 bases at J, with 7 bases between. In germline, CDR1 is SGHDT, CDR2 YYEEEE. Total RNA, at least 5.5 micrograms per sample, came from PBMCs. What was sequenced was blood. The chain is built from TRBV5-6 and TRBJ2-3; no clear D. This sequence originates from a woman in her sixties or seventies in good health. CDR3 DNA: TGTGCCAGCAGCTTGACCGACTCAGATACGCAGTATTTT. The encoded protein is CASSLTDSDTQYF.